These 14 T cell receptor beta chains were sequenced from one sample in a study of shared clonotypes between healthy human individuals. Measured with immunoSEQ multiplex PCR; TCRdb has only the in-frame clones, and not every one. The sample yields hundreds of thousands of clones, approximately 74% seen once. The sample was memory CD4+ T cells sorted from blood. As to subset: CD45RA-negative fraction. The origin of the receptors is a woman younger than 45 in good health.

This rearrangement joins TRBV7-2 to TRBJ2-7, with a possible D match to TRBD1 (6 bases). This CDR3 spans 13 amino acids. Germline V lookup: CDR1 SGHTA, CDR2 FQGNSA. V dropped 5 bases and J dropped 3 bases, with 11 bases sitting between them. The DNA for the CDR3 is TGTGCCAGCAGCCTTGACAGGCTCTACGAGCAGTACTTC. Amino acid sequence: CASSLDRLYEQYF.

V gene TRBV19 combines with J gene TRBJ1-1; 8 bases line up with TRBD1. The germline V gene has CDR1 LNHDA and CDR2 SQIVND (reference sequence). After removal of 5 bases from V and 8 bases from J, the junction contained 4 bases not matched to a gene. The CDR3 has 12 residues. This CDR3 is CASSLGQGEAFF. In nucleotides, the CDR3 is TGTGCCAGTAGTTTAGGACAGGGCGAAGCTTTCTTT.

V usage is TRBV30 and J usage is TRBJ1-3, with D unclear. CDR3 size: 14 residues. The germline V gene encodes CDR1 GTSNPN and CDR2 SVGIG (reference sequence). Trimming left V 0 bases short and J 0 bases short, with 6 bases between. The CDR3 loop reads CAWSVRRSGNTIYF. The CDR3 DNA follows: TGTGCCTGGAGTGTACGTCGCTCTGGAAACACCATATATTTT.

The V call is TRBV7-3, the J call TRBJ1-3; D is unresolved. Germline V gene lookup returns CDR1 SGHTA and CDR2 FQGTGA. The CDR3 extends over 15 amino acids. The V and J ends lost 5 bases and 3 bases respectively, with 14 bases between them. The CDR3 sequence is CASSRTPGSGNTIYF. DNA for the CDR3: TGTGCCAGCAGCCGGACTCCCGGAAGTGGAAACACCATATATTTT.

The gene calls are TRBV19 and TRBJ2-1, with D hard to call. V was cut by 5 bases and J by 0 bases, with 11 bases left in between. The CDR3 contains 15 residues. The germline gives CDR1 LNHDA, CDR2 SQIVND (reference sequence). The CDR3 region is CASSASRSSYNEQFF. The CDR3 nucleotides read TGTGCCAGTAGTGCCAGCCGTAGCTCCTACAATGAGCAGTTCTTC.

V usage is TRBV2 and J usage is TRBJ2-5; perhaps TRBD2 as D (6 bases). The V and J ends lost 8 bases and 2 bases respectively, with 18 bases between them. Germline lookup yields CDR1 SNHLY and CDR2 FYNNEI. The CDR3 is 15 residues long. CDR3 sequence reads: CASRWGRSLQETQYF. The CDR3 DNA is TGTGCCAGCCGTTGGGGGAGGAGCCTTCAAGAGACCCAGTACTTC.

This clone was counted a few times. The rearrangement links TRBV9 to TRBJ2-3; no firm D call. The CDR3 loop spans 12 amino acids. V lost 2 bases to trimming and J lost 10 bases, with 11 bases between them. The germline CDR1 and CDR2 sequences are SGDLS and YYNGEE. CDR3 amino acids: CASSVNLEAQYF. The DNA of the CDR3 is TGTGCCAGCAGCGTGAACTTGGAAGCGCAGTATTTT.

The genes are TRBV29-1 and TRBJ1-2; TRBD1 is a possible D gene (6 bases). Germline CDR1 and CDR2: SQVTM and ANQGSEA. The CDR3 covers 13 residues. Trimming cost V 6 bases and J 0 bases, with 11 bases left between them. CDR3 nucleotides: TGCAGCGTCGACAGGTCTTCTAACTATGGCTACACCTTC. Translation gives CSVDRSSNYGYTF.

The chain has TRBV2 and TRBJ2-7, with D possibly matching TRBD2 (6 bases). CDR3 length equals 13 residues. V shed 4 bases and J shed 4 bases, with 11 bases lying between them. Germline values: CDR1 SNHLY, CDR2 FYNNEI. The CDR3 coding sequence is TGTGCCAGCAGTGGACTAGAAAAGTACGAGCAGTACTTC. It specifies CASSGLEKYEQYF.

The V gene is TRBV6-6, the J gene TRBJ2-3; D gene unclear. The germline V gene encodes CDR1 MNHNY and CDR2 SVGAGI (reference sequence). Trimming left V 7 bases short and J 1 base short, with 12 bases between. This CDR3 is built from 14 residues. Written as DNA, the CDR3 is TGTGCCAGCACCCAAATACGGGGCACAGATACGCAGTATTTT. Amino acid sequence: CASTQIRGTDTQYF.

The CDR3 DNA sequence: TGTGCCAGCAGCTCCCCGGGACAGCGGCCCCAGCATTTT. It encodes CASSSPGQRPQHF. This chain uses TRBV7-8 with TRBJ1-5, with TRBD1 identical over 7 bases. Trimming at V came to 4 bases and at J to 9 bases, leaving 6 bases not matched to a gene. The CDR3 length is 13 residues. CDR1 SGHVS and CDR2 FQNEAQ come from the germline V gene.

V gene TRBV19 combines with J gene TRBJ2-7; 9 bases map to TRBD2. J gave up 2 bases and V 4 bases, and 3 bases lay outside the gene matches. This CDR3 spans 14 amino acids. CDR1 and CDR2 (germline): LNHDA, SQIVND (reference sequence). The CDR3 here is CASSTAGGPYEQYF. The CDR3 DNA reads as TGTGCCAGTAGTACCGCGGGAGGGCCCTACGAGCAGTACTTC.

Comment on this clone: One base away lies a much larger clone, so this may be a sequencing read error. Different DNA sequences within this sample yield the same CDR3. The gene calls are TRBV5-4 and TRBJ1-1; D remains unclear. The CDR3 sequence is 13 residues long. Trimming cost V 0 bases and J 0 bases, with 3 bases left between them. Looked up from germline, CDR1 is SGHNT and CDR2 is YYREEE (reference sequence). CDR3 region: CASSLEVNTEAFF. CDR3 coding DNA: TGTGCCAGCAGCTTGGAGGTGAACACTGAAGCTTTCTTT.

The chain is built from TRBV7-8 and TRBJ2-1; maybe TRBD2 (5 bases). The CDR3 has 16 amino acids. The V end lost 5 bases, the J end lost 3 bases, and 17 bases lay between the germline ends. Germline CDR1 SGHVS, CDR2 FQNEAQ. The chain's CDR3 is CASSHQQNSVYNEQFF. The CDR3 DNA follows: TGTGCCAGCAGCCACCAGCAGAATAGCGTCTACAATGAGCAGTTCTTC.